What follows are 7 T cell receptor beta chains derived from one specimen sequenced in a study of T-cell reconstitution after alpha-beta-depleted transplantation in children. The TCRbeta library was prepared with unique molecular identifiers. From the PCR reads, TCRdb called clonotypes with MiXCR, one entry per CDR3 protein. The data hold approximately 650,000 distinct CDR3 sequences, with around 13% observed a single time. Sequences were derived from PBMCs, sampled before TCRalphabeta/CD19-depleted stem cell transplant. These receptors originate from a girl aged 2 to 10 with congenital amegakaryocytic thrombocytopenia, due to receive a stem cell transplant.

This chain connects TRBV7-2 to TRBJ2-2; D not resolved. The V and J ends lost 3 bases and 2 bases respectively, with 16 bases between them. The CDR3 runs 17 residues. CDR1 is SGHTA, CDR2 FQGNSA, per germline. DNA of the CDR3: TGTGCCAGCAGCTTGATTCGGCCCGGCCCTAACACCGGGGAGCTGTTTTTT. It encodes CASSLIRPGPNTGELFF.

The V call is TRBV4-1, the J call TRBJ2-1; a possible D gene is TRBD2 (6 bases). Germline V gene sequence: CDR1 MGHRA, CDR2 YSYEKL. V was pared by 0 bases and J by 9 bases, with 12 bases between. The CDR3 length is 14 residues. The CDR3 reads CASSQDYGEVEQFF. For the CDR3, the DNA is TGCGCCAGCAGCCAAGATTACGGGGAGGTTGAGCAGTTCTTC.

This clonotype was detected a few times. The chain recombines TRBV3-1 with TRBJ2-5; possibly TRBD2 for D (5 bases). V was pared by 5 bases and J by 2 bases, with 12 bases between. CDR3 length: 14 amino acids. Germline V lookup: CDR1 LGHDT, CDR2 YNNKEL (reference sequence). For the CDR3, the DNA is TGTGCCAGCAGCTTACGGAGCGGACAAGAGACCCAGTACTTC. It codes for CASSLRSGQETQYF.

This clonotype has ten or more counts. The chain links TRBV20-1 to TRBJ2-7; weak D call: TRBD2 (5 bases). V was shortened by 4 bases and J by 0 bases, with 10 bases between the two germline ends. The germline CDR1 and CDR2 sequences are DFQATT and SNEGSKA (reference sequence). The CDR3 extends over 13 amino acids. The CDR3 nucleotides are TGCAGTGCTATCAAGCGGAGCTCCTACGAGCAGTACTTC. It specifies CSAIKRSSYEQYF.

This clonotype was recorded many times. The chain is built from TRBV18 and TRBJ2-5; the D is unclear. Germline CDR1 reads KGHSH; CDR2 reads LQKENI. The CDR3 totals 13 residues. V shed 6 bases and J shed 1 base, with 9 bases lying between them. CDR3 residues: CASSSAGQETQYF. The CDR3 DNA reads as TGTGCCAGCTCCTCCGCTGGCCAAGAGACCCAGTACTTC.

The gene calls are TRBV11-2 and TRBJ2-3; 7 nucleotides match TRBD2. The V and J ends lost 0 bases and 2 bases, in that order; junction bases with no gene match: 8. CDR3 length equals 17 residues. CDR1 and CDR2 from the germline V gene are SGHAT and FQNNGV. For the CDR3, the DNA is TGTGCCAGCAGCTTAGATCTCCCAGCGGGATACACAGATACGCAGTATTTT. This codes for CASSLDLPAGYTDTQYF.

This clonotype came up many times. The chain links TRBV29-1 to TRBJ2-3; 9 nucleotides line up with TRBD2. V lost 7 bases to trimming and J lost 6 bases; unmatched junction nucleotides: 5. The length of the CDR3 is 12 residues. The germline CDR1 and CDR2 sequences are SQVTM and ANQGSEA. Here the CDR3 DNA reads TGCAGCGAAGGGACTAGCCCCGATACGCAGTATTTT. Protein sequence: CSEGTSPDTQYF.